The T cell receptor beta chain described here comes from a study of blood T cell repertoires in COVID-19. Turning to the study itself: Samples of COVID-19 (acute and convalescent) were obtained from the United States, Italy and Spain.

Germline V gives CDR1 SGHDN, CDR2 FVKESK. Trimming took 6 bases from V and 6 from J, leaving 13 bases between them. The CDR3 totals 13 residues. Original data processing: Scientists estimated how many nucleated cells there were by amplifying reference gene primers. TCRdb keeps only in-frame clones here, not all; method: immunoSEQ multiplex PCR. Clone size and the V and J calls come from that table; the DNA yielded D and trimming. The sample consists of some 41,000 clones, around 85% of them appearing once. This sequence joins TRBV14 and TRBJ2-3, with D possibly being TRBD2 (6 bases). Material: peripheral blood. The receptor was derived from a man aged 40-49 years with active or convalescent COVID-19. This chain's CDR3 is CASRGGRSDTQYF. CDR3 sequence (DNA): TGTGCCAGCAGGGGGGGACGCTCGGATACGCAGTATTTT. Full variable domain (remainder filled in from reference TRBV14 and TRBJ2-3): EAGVTQFPSHSVIEKGQTVTLRCDPISGHDNLYWYRRVMGKEIKFLLHFVKESKQDESGMPNNRFLAERTGGTYSTLKVQPAELEDSGVYFCASRGGRSDTQYFGPGTRLTVL.